The 10 T cell receptor beta chains below were found in one sample sequenced in a study of cytomegalovirus exposure and HLA in healthy donors. The PCR was carried out with 60 Vbeta primers and 13 Jbeta primers. The protocol was immunoSEQ multiplex PCR, while the TCRdb copy is restricted to in-frame clones and leaves out a portion. The sample yields 150,000 to 200,000 clones, about three quarters seen once. Source material: PBMCs. The receptors come from a woman aged 40 to 50 in good health and CMV-seropositive.

The J gene is TRBJ1-5, the V gene TRBV6-5, with D hard to call. The CDR3 loop spans 14 amino acids. The germline gives CDR1 MNHEY, CDR2 SVGAGI. The V end was cut by 6 bases, the J end by 1 base, with 10 bases between. The CDR3 DNA sequence: TGTGCCAGCAGCTTAACAGAGAGCAATCAGCCCCAGCATTTT. Protein: CASSLTESNQPQHF.

This clone was counted a few times. The V gene is TRBV5-5, the J gene TRBJ1-6; possibly TRBD1 for D (5 bases). This CDR3 contains 14 residues. Germline loops: CDR1 SGHKS, CDR2 YYEKEE (reference sequence). The V end lost 4 bases, the J end lost 8 bases, and 13 bases lay between the germline ends. The CDR3 sequence: CASSQGFFYSPLHF. The CDR3 DNA follows: TGTGCCAGCAGCCAGGGATTTTTTTATTCACCCCTCCACTTT.

This clone was recorded once. The rearrangement uses TRBV6-5 and TRBJ2-5; 11 bases map to TRBD1. The CDR3 length is 13 residues. Trimming removed 10 bases from V and 3 bases from J; junction bases left unmatched: 4. Germline V CDR1 and CDR2: MNHEY, SVGAGI. CDR3 in amino acids: CATRTGGKETQYF. CDR3 sequence (DNA): TGTGCCACAAGGACAGGGGGCAAAGAGACCCAGTACTTC.

The chain couples TRBV11-2 to TRBJ2-5; tentative D call: TRBD1 (8 bases). CDR1 SGHAT and CDR2 FQNNGV come from the germline V gene. This CDR3 comprises 13 residues. Deletions cut 5 bases from V and 4 bases from J, with 11 bases between. This CDR3 reads CASSTGGGETQYF. The CDR3 DNA follows: TGTGCCAGCAGCACAGGGGGGGGAGAGACCCAGTACTTC.

There are a few counts of this clone. The chain is built from TRBV19 and TRBJ1-5; TRBD1 matches at 9 bases. The CDR3 contains 13 residues. Germline CDR1 LNHDA, CDR2 SQIVND (reference sequence). Trimming at V came to 8 bases and at J to 6 bases, leaving 5 bases not matched to a gene. In nucleotides, the CDR3 is TGTGCCAGTCGGACAGGGGTGATTCAGCCCCAGCATTTT. It codes for CASRTGVIQPQHF.

The V call is TRBV25-1, the J call TRBJ1-1; the D gene is possibly TRBD1 (5 bases). Trimming pared 6 bases from V and 1 base from J, leaving 12 bases between. Germline V CDR1 and CDR2: MGHDK, SYGVNS. The CDR3 extends over 14 amino acids. In nucleotides, the CDR3 is TGTGCCAGCAGATCAGACGGGGGGAACACTGAAGCTTTCTTT. Its protein product is CASRSDGGNTEAFF. The variable domain in full, with the rest retrieved from reference TRBV25-1 and TRBJ1-1, is EADIYQTPRYLVIGTGKKITLECSQTMGHDKMYWYQQDPGMELHLIHYSYGVNSTEKGDLSSESTVSRIRTEHFPLTLESARPSHTSQYLCASRSDGGNTEAFFGQGTRLTVV.

About this clone itself: It is unclear where the CDR3 begins or ends on the DNA, so no DNA is shown, and the CDR3 is as TCRdb lists it. The chain couples TRBV6-5 to TRBJ2-2; TRBD2, the table's D call, lacks a check against the DNA. The CDR3 is 16 amino acids long, termini counted. Germline V CDR1 and CDR2: MNHEY, SVGAGI. CDR3 sequence: CASSSSGREAAGELFF.

About this clone itself: The same CDR3 arises from other DNA sequences in this sample as well. The chain joins TRBV6-5 to TRBJ1-1; D call uncertain. The CDR3 is made up of 13 amino acids. Germline loops: CDR1 MNHEY, CDR2 SVGAGI. Trimming removed 0 bases at V and 3 bases at J, with 5 bases between. The CDR3 nucleotides are TGTGCCAGCAGTTACTCTGCGGACACTGAAGCTTTCTTT. It codes for CASSYSADTEAFF.

A few counts support this clone. This rearrangement joins TRBV19 to TRBJ2-2; D is ambiguous. V was trimmed by 11 bases and J by 0 bases, leaving 10 bases between them. This CDR3 spans 13 amino acids. The germline gives CDR1 LNHDA, CDR2 SQIVND (reference sequence). CDR3 loop: CALEIANTGELFF. The DNA of the CDR3 is TGTGCCCTGGAGATCGCGAACACCGGGGAGCTGTTTTTT.

In its sample, this clone was seen a few times. This sequence joins TRBV6-1 and TRBJ2-1; D is ambiguous. Trimming took 6 bases from V and 0 from J, leaving 12 bases between them. Per germline, CDR1 MNHNS and CDR2 SASEGT. This CDR3 has 15 residues. The CDR3 DNA follows: TGTGCCAGCAGGGTGACAAGAAGCTCCTACAATGAGCAGTTCTTC. Translated: CASRVTRSSYNEQFF.